Listed below are T cell receptor beta chains from one sample, sequenced in a study of shared clonotypes between healthy human individuals. Sequenced by immunoSEQ multiplex PCR; TCRdb stores in-frame clones only, minus some. The table lists roughly 2 million clones, around 95% of them singletons. The source material was naive CD4+ T cells sorted from blood. Every receptor here comes from a man aged 18 to 29 in good health. CDR3s include the opening cysteine and the closing phenylalanine or tryptophan.

V	J	CDR3
TRBV10-1	TRBJ1-1	CASSGAPEKTEAFF
TRBV7-8	TRBJ2-1	CATLGLVWNNEQFF
TRBV30	TRBJ2-7	CAWSVRPGQEQYF
TRBV19	TRBJ1-1	CASSIAGLTEAFF
TRBV28	TRBJ1-4	CASSSQDRGATNEKLFF
TRBV18	TRBJ1-6	CASSPFPTGDNSPLHF
TRBV28	TRBJ1-2	CASSLGGANYGYTF
TRBV7-2	TRBJ2-7	CASSTSYVEQYF
TRBV29-1	TRBJ2-2	CSVTPQNTGELFF
TRBV5-1	TRBJ2-7	CASSLYGTSYEQYF
TRBV29-1	TRBJ2-5	CSAGRAEGTQYF
TRBV10-1	TRBJ2-2	CASSESRLLMNTGELFF
TRBV2	TRBJ2-7	CASRTSGLSKEQYF
TRBV5-1	TRBJ2-1	CASSPTGTGLGNEQFF
TRBV6-1	TRBJ1-4	CASSERGRGEKLFF
TRBV5-6	TRBJ1-4	CASSPAGLATNEKLFF
TRBV6-6	TRBJ2-1	CASRGQGPEQFF
TRBV6-1	TRBJ1-1	CASIRRGNTEAFF
TRBV30	TRBJ1-4	CAWSGRGAANEKLFF
TRBV7-2	TRBJ2-5	CASSLSAVQETQYF
TRBV29-1	TRBJ2-7	CSVEGVEGGLYEQYF
TRBV5-1	TRBJ2-7	CASSSTGETYEQYF
TRBV18	TRBJ2-7	CASSSGAYEQYF
TRBV10-3	TRBJ2-5	CAISESRGNQETQYF
TRBV6-1	TRBJ2-2	CASTRGLNTGELFF
TRBV29-1	TRBJ2-1	CSVDGRGSYNEQFF
TRBV2	TRBJ2-7	CARGSSYEQYF
TRBV5-1	TRBJ2-1	CASSLIASGGSYNEQFF
TRBV7-2	TRBJ2-7	CASSNAGGPYEQYF
TRBV7-9	TRBJ1-3	CASSLTGGGSGNTIYF
TRBV11-2	TRBJ2-2	CASSDDRWNTGELFF
TRBV5-6	TRBJ2-7	CASSLPPPSYEQYF
TRBV5-1	TRBJ2-5	CASSFAAEETQYF
TRBV9	TRBJ2-7	CASSAGHIGPYEQYF
TRBV11-1	TRBJ2-7	CASSSGQGGEQYF
TRBV10-1	TRBJ2-7	CASSESSSYEQYF
TRBV28	TRBJ1-4	CASSLPPTNEKLFF
TRBV29-1	TRBJ1-1	CSVGAGTGGSMYTEAFF
TRBV2	TRBJ2-1	CASSASGASVEQFF
TRBV30	TRBJ1-1	CAWTRRTGFHTEAFF
TRBV2	TRBJ2-1	CASDQADYNEQFF
TRBV6-1	TRBJ2-4	CASSVPGLARAKNIQYF
TRBV6-6	TRBJ2-1	CASQMEGNYNEQFF
TRBV10-1	TRBJ2-1	CASSAGTSGSDEQFF
TRBV18	TRBJ2-7	CASSRGLADSYEQYF
TRBV5-1	TRBJ2-1	CASSPVRDSKGPEQFF
TRBV10-3	TRBJ2-7	CAISEGRDFGEQYF
TRBV18	TRBJ1-2	CASSPRSYGYTF
TRBV2	TRBJ1-1	CASSGTANTEAFF